The subject of this entry is one T cell receptor (beta chain). What it recognizes is unknown. This specimen belongs to a study of Ad26.COV2.S vaccination and SARS-CoV-2 variants. Study conclusions and caveats: Vaccine recipients and placebo recipients showed similar non-spike TCR breadth.

Treatment in this sample: roughly 18 received Ad26.COV2.S at low or high dose, single or two shots; 5 received placebo; per-sample allocation not given. Sampling was done on day 63 after the first vaccine or placebo injection. Assay used: immunoSEQ multiplex PCR; TCRdb lists only in-frame clones, some missing. The sample shows roughly 420,000 clones, 75% to 90% of them seen only once. Germline V gene sequence: CDR1 MDHEN, CDR2 SYDVKM. Unmatched junction bases numbered 8, after V lost 6 bases and J lost 2 bases. The length of the CDR3 is 15 residues. This TCR was recovered from a person between 18 and 65 years old who received the Ad26.COV2.S COVID-19 vaccine or a placebo. The sample consisted of peripheral blood, taken in a trial of Ad26.COV2.S vaccine versus placebo. The V and J genes are TRBV28 and TRBJ2-5, with 8 bases identical to TRBD2. The CDR3 sequence is CASRRAGGDQETQYF. For the CDR3, the DNA is TGTGCCAGCAGACGGGCGGGGGGCGATCAAGAGACCCAGTACTTC.